This T cell receptor beta chain appears in the sequencing data of a study of blood T cell repertoires in COVID-19. Libraries were prepared by immunoSEQ multiplex PCR; TCRdb keeps only in-frame clonotypes and omits some of them. This table has 24,000 or so clones, approximately 79% appearing once. V shed 5 bases and J 3 bases; nucleotides not matched to a gene: 9. CDR1 is SGHVS and CDR2 is FNYEAQ in the germline V gene. The CDR3 is 17 residues long. This clone was picked up many times. This TCR was recovered from a woman aged 80 or over with acute or convalescent COVID-19. V usage is TRBV7-6 and J usage is TRBJ2-3; the match to TRBD1 covers 12 bases. Sample: peripheral blood. As DNA, the CDR3 is TGTGCCAGCAGCCATCTATCGGGACAGGGGGCAACAGATACGCAGTATTTT. Its protein product is CASSHLSGQGATDTQYF.